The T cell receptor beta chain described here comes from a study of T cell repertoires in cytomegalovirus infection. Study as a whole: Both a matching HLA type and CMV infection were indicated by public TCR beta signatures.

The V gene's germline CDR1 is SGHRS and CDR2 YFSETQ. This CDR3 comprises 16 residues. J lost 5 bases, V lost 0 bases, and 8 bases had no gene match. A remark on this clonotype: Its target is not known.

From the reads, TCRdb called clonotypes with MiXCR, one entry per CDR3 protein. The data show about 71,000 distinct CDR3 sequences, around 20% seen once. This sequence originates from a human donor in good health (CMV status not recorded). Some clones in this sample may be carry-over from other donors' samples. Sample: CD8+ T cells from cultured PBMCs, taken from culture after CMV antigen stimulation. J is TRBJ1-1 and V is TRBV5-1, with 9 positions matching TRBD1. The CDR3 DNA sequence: TGCGCCAGCAGCTTGGTGGGACAGGGTGTAGAGACTGAAGCTTTCTTT. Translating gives CASSLVGQGVETEAFF.